This TCR beta chain is drawn from a study of T cells in Graves' hyperthyroidism and ophthalmopathy. General observations from the study: Through a model of 13 V-J features, ophthalmopathy was separated from stable hyperthyroidism. Blood also held most thyroid clonotypes expanded beyond 0.001.

Diagnoses were established using clinical symptoms, serum thyroxine and TRAb, thyroid ultrasound and orbital computed tomography. Using RNA transcripts as the source, TCR beta CDR3 regions were amplified. The TCR CDR3 was amplified in a first-round RT-PCR using the HTBI primer set. One entry per CDR3 protein results from TCRdb running MiXCR on the multiplex PCR reads. The table shows roughly 500,000 distinct CDR3 sequences, with around 46% occurring only once. This clonotype was seen at least ten times. As yet, its antigen is unknown. The CDR3 has 13 amino acids. Trimming left V 8 bases short and J 2 bases short, with 13 bases between. Germline-derived CDR1 and CDR2 are MDHEN and SYDVKM.

This chain joins TRBV28 and TRBJ2-7; maybe TRBD1 (5 bases). Sequenced: peripheral blood or thyroid tissue (not recorded which). This receptor was obtained from an adult woman with Graves' disease, either hyperthyroidism or ophthalmopathy (not recorded which). CDR3 amino acids: CASRKGMTYEQYF. CDR3 DNA sequence: TGTGCCAGCCGGAAGGGGATGACCTACGAGCAGTACTTC.